This is a list of T cell receptor beta chains from one sample in a study of blood T cell repertoires in COVID-19. The method was immunoSEQ multiplex PCR; TCRdb's version includes in-frame clones alone and lacks a portion of them. The sample shows 160,000 or so clones, approximately 84% of them seen only once. The sample consisted of peripheral blood. The receptors stem from a woman aged 45-65 years with COVID-19, enrolled during active disease. The CDR3 runs from the conserved cysteine through the conserved F or W. A D gene is named only where the DNA matches it firmly. Clone size, where shown, is once, few, many, or a class for clones that have expanded.

V gene: TRBV7-9
clone size: .
J gene: TRBJ1-1
CDR3 length: 15
D gene: .
CDR3 DNA: TGTGCCAGCAGCTCGCGGAGGTCTCTAGGCACTGAAGCTTTCTTT
CDR3 protein: CASSSRRSLGTEAFF

V gene: TRBV4-1
clone size: .
J gene: TRBJ1-5
CDR3 length: 18
D gene: TRBD1
CDR3 DNA: TGCGCCAGCAGCCAACGTCCCGGGACAGGGGTTGGCAATCAGCCCCAGCATTTT
CDR3 protein: CASSQRPGTGVGNQPQHF

V gene: TRBV30
clone size: .
J gene: TRBJ1-3
CDR3 length: 17
D gene: .
CDR3 DNA: TGTGCCTGGAGTACCCGCCCGAGTAGCGGGTTAGGAAACACCATATATTTT
CDR3 protein: CAWSTRPSSGLGNTIYF

V gene: TRBV2
clone size: .
J gene: TRBJ2-3
CDR3 length: 15
D gene: TRBD2
CDR3 DNA: TGTGCCAGCAGGGATGGACTAGCGGGAACAGATACGCAGTATTTT
CDR3 protein: CASRDGLAGTDTQYF

V gene: TRBV6-2/TRBV6-3
clone size: .
J gene: TRBJ2-2
CDR3 length: 20
D gene: TRBD1
CDR3 DNA: TGTGCCAGCAGTTACTCAGGCCGAACCAAAGGGACAGGACACACCGGGGAGCTGTTTTTT
CDR3 protein: CASSYSGRTKGTGHTGELFF

V gene: TRBV5-1
clone size: .
J gene: TRBJ1-6
CDR3 length: 16
D gene: TRBD1
CDR3 DNA: TGCGCCAGCAGCGGGGGGACAGGGAGTTATAATTCACCCCTCCACTTT
CDR3 protein: CASSGGTGSYNSPLHF

V gene: TRBV6-2/TRBV6-3
clone size: .
J gene: TRBJ2-1
CDR3 length: 14
D gene: TRBD2
CDR3 DNA: TGTGCCAGCAGCCCAGCGGGGGGCCTCAATGAGCAGTTCTTC
CDR3 protein: CASSPAGGLNEQFF

V gene: TRBV2
clone size: few
J gene: TRBJ2-7
CDR3 length: 14
D gene: TRBD1
CDR3 DNA: TGTGCCAGCAGCCTCCGGGACAGATCGACCGAGCAGTACTTC
CDR3 protein: CASSLRDRSTEQYF

V gene: TRBV9
clone size: .
J gene: TRBJ2-3
CDR3 length: 17
D gene: TRBD2
CDR3 DNA: TGTGCCAAAATACCGGGACTAGCGGGGGGGCAGACAGATACGCAGTATTTT
CDR3 protein: CAKIPGLAGGQTDTQYF

V gene: TRBV7-2
clone size: .
J gene: TRBJ1-1
CDR3 length: 14
D gene: .
CDR3 DNA: TGTGCCAGCAGCTCCAGGAGGTCCGAAACGGAAGCTTTCTTT
CDR3 protein: CASSSRRSETEAFF

V gene: TRBV5-4
clone size: .
J gene: TRBJ1-1
CDR3 length: 13
D gene: TRBD1
CDR3 DNA: TGTGCCAGCAGCTTGGAGGTCGACAGGGGAGCTTTCTTT
CDR3 protein: CASSLEVDRGAFF

V gene: TRBV19
clone size: .
J gene: TRBJ1-2
CDR3 length: 15
D gene: .
CDR3 DNA: TGTGCCAGTAGTATAGATCTACGGGAACGTGTCGGCTACACCTTC
CDR3 protein: CASSIDLRERVGYTF

V gene: TRBV28
clone size: .
J gene: TRBJ1-2
CDR3 length: 13
D gene: TRBD1
CDR3 DNA: TGTGCCAGCAGAGGGGGCGCTAAGTTTGGCTACACCTTC
CDR3 protein: CASRGGAKFGYTF

V gene: TRBV27
clone size: many
J gene: TRBJ2-7
CDR3 length: 13
D gene: .
CDR3 DNA: TGTGCCAGCGGGCGGGGAGGAGGTTACGAGCAGTACTTC
CDR3 protein: CASGRGGGYEQYF

V gene: TRBV6-4
clone size: .
J gene: TRBJ1-1
CDR3 length: 15
D gene: TRBD1
CDR3 DNA: TGTGCCAGCAGTTCACAGGCAGGGGGGAGTGCTGAAGCTTTCTTT
CDR3 protein: CASSSQAGGSAEAFF

V gene: TRBV6-6
clone size: .
J gene: TRBJ1-5
CDR3 length: 15
D gene: .
CDR3 DNA: TGTGCCAGCATTGGGGGAGTGGGGGGGAATCAGCCCCAGCATTTT
CDR3 protein: CASIGGVGGNQPQHF

V gene: TRBV6-5
clone size: .
J gene: TRBJ2-7
CDR3 length: 11
D gene: .
CDR3 DNA: TGTGCCACCGCCAGGGGCAACGAGCAGTACTTC
CDR3 protein: CATARGNEQYF

V gene: TRBV24-1
clone size: once
J gene: TRBJ1-3
CDR3 length: 17
D gene: TRBD1
CDR3 DNA: TGTGCCACCAGTGATTCGTCGACAGGGGGATCTGGAAACACCATATATTTT
CDR3 protein: CATSDSSTGGSGNTIYF

V gene: TRBV3-1/TRBV3-2
clone size: .
J gene: TRBJ1-1
CDR3 length: 14
D gene: TRBD1
CDR3 DNA: TGTGCCAGCAGCCTACGTAGCCAGGGGGCTGAAGCTTTCTTT
CDR3 protein: CASSLRSQGAEAFF

V gene: TRBV5-1
clone size: .
J gene: TRBJ1-2
CDR3 length: 14
D gene: TRBD1
CDR3 DNA: TGCGCCAGCAGCCACGGACAGGAAAACTATGGCTACACCTTC
CDR3 protein: CASSHGQENYGYTF

V gene: TRBV9
clone size: many
J gene: TRBJ1-4
CDR3 length: 15
D gene: .
CDR3 DNA: TGTGCCAGCAGCGCGGGGGGGTCCGTGGATGAAAAACTGTTTTTT
CDR3 protein: CASSAGGSVDEKLFF

V gene: TRBV5-4
clone size: .
J gene: TRBJ1-2
CDR3 length: 12
D gene: .
CDR3 DNA: TGTGCCAGCAGCATTCCGGGGTATGGCTACACCTTC
CDR3 protein: CASSIPGYGYTF

V gene: TRBV12-3/TRBV12-4
clone size: .
J gene: TRBJ1-1
CDR3 length: 11
D gene: .
CDR3 DNA: TGTGCCAGCAGCAGAGGCAGCGAAGCTTTCTTT
CDR3 protein: CASSRGSEAFF

V gene: TRBV7-6
clone size: .
J gene: TRBJ2-1
CDR3 length: 14
D gene: .
CDR3 DNA: TGTGCCAGCAGCTTAGCAGTCGGCTACAATGAGCAGTTCTTC
CDR3 protein: CASSLAVGYNEQFF

V gene: TRBV5-8
clone size: .
J gene: TRBJ2-5
CDR3 length: 15
D gene: .
CDR3 DNA: TGTGCCAGCAGCTTCGCAGGACAGCCACAAGAGACCCAGTACTTC
CDR3 protein: CASSFAGQPQETQYF

V gene: TRBV4-3
clone size: .
J gene: TRBJ2-3
CDR3 length: 15
D gene: TRBD2
CDR3 DNA: TGCGCCAGCAGCCAAGCGGGGGGGCGGGCAGATACGCAGTATTTT
CDR3 protein: CASSQAGGRADTQYF

V gene: TRBV5-4
clone size: .
J gene: TRBJ2-5
CDR3 length: 16
D gene: .
CDR3 DNA: TGTGCCAGCAGCTTGGTTAGGGACACGTCTCAAGAGACCCAGTACTTC
CDR3 protein: CASSLVRDTSQETQYF

V gene: TRBV6-5
clone size: once
J gene: TRBJ2-3
CDR3 length: 15
D gene: TRBD1
CDR3 DNA: TGTGCCAGCAGAAGGGACAGGGGGCAGGTGGATACGCAGTATTTT
CDR3 protein: CASRRDRGQVDTQYF

V gene: TRBV4-2
clone size: .
J gene: TRBJ1-4
CDR3 length: 16
D gene: .
CDR3 DNA: TGTGCCAGCAGCCAAAACCTGCAGCGGACTAATGAAAAACTGTTTTTT
CDR3 protein: CASSQNLQRTNEKLFF

V gene: TRBV21-1
clone size: .
J gene: TRBJ1-3
CDR3 length: 15
D gene: .
CDR3 DNA: TGTGCCAGCAGCCCCCCCACAATCTCTGGAAACACCATATATTTT
CDR3 protein: CASSPPTISGNTIYF

V gene: TRBV5-4
clone size: .
J gene: TRBJ1-2
CDR3 length: 11
D gene: TRBD1
CDR3 DNA: TGTGCCAGCCACAGGGGAACGGGCTACACCTTC
CDR3 protein: CASHRGTGYTF

V gene: TRBV11-2
clone size: .
J gene: TRBJ2-1
CDR3 length: 14
D gene: .
CDR3 DNA: TGTGCCAGCAGCTTCATTTCAGGTGGAAATGAGCAGTTCTTC
CDR3 protein: CASSFISGGNEQFF

V gene: TRBV28
clone size: .
J gene: TRBJ2-1
CDR3 length: 12
D gene: TRBD1
CDR3 DNA: TGTGCCAGCAGTTTATTGGGGACAGTCGGATTCTTC
CDR3 protein: CASSLLGTVGFF

V gene: TRBV30
clone size: .
J gene: TRBJ1-5
CDR3 length: 14
D gene: .
CDR3 DNA: TGTGCCTGGGGAGGGCAGGGTAACAATCAGCCCCAGCATTTT
CDR3 protein: CAWGGQGNNQPQHF

V gene: TRBV10-1
clone size: .
J gene: TRBJ2-3
CDR3 length: 13
D gene: .
CDR3 DNA: TGCGCCAGCAGTGGCCGCATAGCCGATACGCAGTATTTT
CDR3 protein: CASSGRIADTQYF

V gene: TRBV12-3/TRBV12-4
clone size: .
J gene: TRBJ1-5
CDR3 length: 13
D gene: .
CDR3 DNA: TGTGCCAGCAGCGGTCGTGCGTATCAGCCCCAGCATTTT
CDR3 protein: CASSGRAYQPQHF

V gene: TRBV7-8
clone size: once
J gene: TRBJ2-1
CDR3 length: 18
D gene: TRBD2
CDR3 DNA: TGTGCCAGCAGCTTCGTGCGGACTAGCGGGGGGGCGTGGAATGAGCAGTTCTTC
CDR3 protein: CASSFVRTSGGAWNEQFF

V gene: TRBV28
clone size: .
J gene: TRBJ2-4
CDR3 length: 18
D gene: TRBD2
CDR3 DNA: TGTGCCAGCATCCCCAGGACTAGCGGGGAGACAGCCTACCACATTCAGTACTTC
CDR3 protein: CASIPRTSGETAYHIQYF

V gene: TRBV28
clone size: .
J gene: TRBJ2-7
CDR3 length: 16
D gene: TRBD1
CDR3 DNA: TGTGCCAGCAGTTTATACCACTTAACAGGGGTGGGAGAGCAGTACTTC
CDR3 protein: CASSLYHLTGVGEQYF

V gene: TRBV4-1
clone size: .
J gene: TRBJ1-5
CDR3 length: 17
D gene: TRBD1
CDR3 DNA: TGCGCCAGCAGCCAAGAAGGGACAGGGGTTAGCAATCAGCCCCAGCATTTT
CDR3 protein: CASSQEGTGVSNQPQHF

V gene: TRBV28
clone size: .
J gene: TRBJ1-2
CDR3 length: 11
D gene: .
CDR3 DNA: TGTGCCAGCCGGGGTGGGTTTGGCTACACCTTC
CDR3 protein: CASRGGFGYTF

V gene: TRBV6-2/TRBV6-3
clone size: .
J gene: TRBJ1-1
CDR3 length: 18
D gene: TRBD1
CDR3 DNA: TGTGCCAGCAGTTCGCCTGACAGGGGGCGACGTCTGAACACTGAAGCTTTCTTT
CDR3 protein: CASSSPDRGRRLNTEAFF

V gene: TRBV13
clone size: .
J gene: TRBJ2-7
CDR3 length: 15
D gene: TRBD1
CDR3 DNA: TGTGCCAGCAGCCTGCCGGGACAGGGGGGGTACGAGCAGTACTTC
CDR3 protein: CASSLPGQGGYEQYF

V gene: TRBV19
clone size: once
J gene: TRBJ2-1
CDR3 length: 15
D gene: TRBD1
CDR3 DNA: TGTGCCAGTGGGATTACAGGGGATTCCTACAATGAGCAGTTCTTC
CDR3 protein: CASGITGDSYNEQFF

V gene: TRBV25-1
clone size: .
J gene: TRBJ2-7
CDR3 length: 14
D gene: .
CDR3 DNA: TGTGCCAGCAGTGATCGGGGAGAGCCTTACGAGCAGTACTTC
CDR3 protein: CASSDRGEPYEQYF

V gene: TRBV6-2/TRBV6-3
clone size: .
J gene: TRBJ2-2
CDR3 length: 16
D gene: .
CDR3 DNA: TGTGCCAGCAGCACCGGGACTTCACGCTTCACCGGGGAGCTGTTTTTT
CDR3 protein: CASSTGTSRFTGELFF

V gene: TRBV29-1
clone size: once
J gene: TRBJ2-1
CDR3 length: 14
D gene: .
CDR3 DNA: TGCAGCGTTGGTCAGCAGGGGAGAAGCAATGAGCAGTTCTTC
CDR3 protein: CSVGQQGRSNEQFF

V gene: TRBV2
clone size: once
J gene: TRBJ1-5
CDR3 length: 15
D gene: .
CDR3 DNA: TGTGCCAGCAGTGAAATTGGCGAGGTTGATCAGCCCCAGCATTTT
CDR3 protein: CASSEIGEVDQPQHF

V gene: TRBV10-2
clone size: .
J gene: TRBJ1-5
CDR3 length: 14
D gene: .
CDR3 DNA: TGCGCCACGACAAGCACGGGGAGCAATCAGCCCCAGCATTTT
CDR3 protein: CATTSTGSNQPQHF

V gene: TRBV6-1
clone size: .
J gene: TRBJ2-5
CDR3 length: 19
D gene: TRBD2
CDR3 DNA: TGTGCCAGCAGTGAGCGGGAGGTGGCTCTAGCGGGGGGGGGAGAGACCCAGTACTTC
CDR3 protein: CASSEREVALAGGGETQYF

V gene: TRBV11-2
clone size: .
J gene: TRBJ1-3
CDR3 length: 14
D gene: .
CDR3 DNA: TGTGCCAGCAGCTCCAGTTCGACTGGAAACACCATATATTTT
CDR3 protein: CASSSSSTGNTIYF

V gene: TRBV11-1
clone size: .
J gene: TRBJ2-1
CDR3 length: 16
D gene: TRBD2
CDR3 DNA: TGTGCCAGCAGCACAGATAGCGGGGCTCACGTGTATGAGCAGTTCTTC
CDR3 protein: CASSTDSGAHVYEQFF

V gene: TRBV11-3
clone size: .
J gene: TRBJ1-6
CDR3 length: 15
D gene: .
CDR3 DNA: TGTGCCAGCAGCCCGAGGACAGACGATAATTCACCCCTCCACTTT
CDR3 protein: CASSPRTDDNSPLHF